This T cell receptor beta chain is drawn from a study of human thymus T cells. Sequenced by immunoSEQ multiplex PCR; TCRdb stores in-frame clones only, minus some. This table has roughly 54,000 clones, 94% appearing once. As to this clone: Its antigen is unknown.

Findings of the study overall: Repertoires from thymus and blood appeared to show biased V and J gene usage.

The source material was blood. This clonotype originated in a boy less than two years old with a congenital heart defect but otherwise immunologically healthy.

CDR3 residues: CASSFRGTDTQYF. DNA for the CDR3: TGTGCCAGCAGCTTTCGGGGTACAGATACGCAGTATTTT. V and J are TRBV7-3 and TRBJ2-3; a weak D match, TRBD2 (5 bases). V lost 3 bases and J lost 3, with 7 bases in between. The CDR3 sequence is 13 residues long. Germline V CDR1 and CDR2: SGHTA, FQGTGA.